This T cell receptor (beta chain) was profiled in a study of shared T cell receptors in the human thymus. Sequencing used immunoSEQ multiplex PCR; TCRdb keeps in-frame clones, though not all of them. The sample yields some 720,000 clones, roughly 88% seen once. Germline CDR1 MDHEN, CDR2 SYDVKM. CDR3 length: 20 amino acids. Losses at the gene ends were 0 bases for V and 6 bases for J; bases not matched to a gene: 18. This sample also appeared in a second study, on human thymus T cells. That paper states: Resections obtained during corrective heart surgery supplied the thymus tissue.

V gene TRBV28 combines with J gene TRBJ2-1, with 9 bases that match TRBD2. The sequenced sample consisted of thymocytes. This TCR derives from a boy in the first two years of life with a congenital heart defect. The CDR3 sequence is CASSLCKREVRLVISNEQFF. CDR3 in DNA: TGTGCCAGCAGTTTATGCAAGCGGGAGGTACGACTAGTTATAAGCAATGAGCAGTTCTTC.